A selection of T cell receptor beta chains follows, all from one sample in a study of early T cells in non-severe SARS-CoV-2 infection. Each CDR3 protein gets one entry after TCRdb re-called the 5' RACE reads with MiXCR. The repertoire holds fewer than 110,000 distinct CDR3 sequences, with 8.5% to 14% as singletons. The sample consisted of whole blood. These receptor sequences come from an adult who was a healthcare worker with PCR-confirmed SARS-CoV-2 infection or an uninfected control (not recorded which). CDR3s leave out the opening cysteine and the closing phenylalanine or tryptophan.

V	J	length	CDR3
TRBV3-1	TRBJ1-3	13	ASSLRGRTGNTIY
TRBV7-8	TRBJ2-1	10	AVQSSYNEQF
TRBV11-2	TRBJ2-5	13	ASSPGHSTTETQY
TRBV20-1	TRBJ2-3	14	SARDPNIRVTDTQY
TRBV11-2	TRBJ2-3	13	ASSPRLAIPDTQY
TRBV5-1	TRBJ2-6	15	ASSLGQGRAGANVLT
TRBV28	TRBJ2-1	11	ASSLGLANEQF
TRBV20-1	TRBJ2-7	12	SARELAGPYEQY
TRBV29-1	TRBJ1-2	10	SSGTVNYGYT
TRBV7-8	TRBJ2-4	14	ASSLSRGLAKNIQY
TRBV12-3/TRBV12-4	TRBJ2-5	13	ASSLLGSGRKTQY
TRBV4-1	TRBJ1-1	10	ASSTWTEEAF
TRBV6-2/TRBV6-3	TRBJ1-2	12	ASRPRGDVYGYT
TRBV12-3/TRBV12-4	TRBJ1-3	10	ASSLARDTIY
TRBV20-1	TRBJ2-3	12	SASDSLPPDTQY
TRBV4-1	TRBJ1-2	11	ASSQARFYGYT
TRBV30	TRBJ1-1	10	AWSREYTEAF
TRBV7-6	TRBJ2-5	11	ASSLWGKETQY
TRBV7-8	TRBJ1-2	12	ASSSRDRGRGYT
TRBV7-2	TRBJ2-5	15	ASSLLYGTIGKETQY
TRBV20-1	TRBJ2-7	10	SATTGGYEQY
TRBV10-3	TRBJ2-7	11	AIRRVDTYEQY
TRBV20-1	TRBJ1-6	14	SARGVRDSYNSPLH
TRBV2	TRBJ1-6	11	ASRRQDNSPLH
TRBV7-2	TRBJ2-1	14	ASSSRGGSSINEQF
TRBV10-3	TRBJ2-2	12	AASQALGTGELF
TRBV7-2	TRBJ2-1	13	ASSSGLAGVRVQF
TRBV20-1	TRBJ1-5	12	SARDRTGDQPQH
TRBV19	TRBJ1-2	12	ASSGTPFGIGYT
TRBV5-1	TRBJ2-2	13	ASSLARQNTGELF
TRBV10-3	TRBJ2-3	14	AISEKAGTSTDTQY
TRBV5-1	TRBJ1-2	10	ASSLAGEGYT
TRBV12-3/TRBV12-4	TRBJ1-5	11	ASHVGLNQPQH
TRBV12-3/TRBV12-4	TRBJ1-3	10	ASSPPLSTIY
TRBV7-2	TRBJ2-5	13	ASSLDLWGFETQY